The clone carrying this T cell receptor (beta chain) has more than one count but fewer than ten. The data stem from a study of blood T cell repertoires in COVID-19. In the original processing: Estimation of nucleated cell counts relied on the amplification of reference gene primers. Generated by immunoSEQ multiplex PCR, the TCRdb table keeps only in-frame clones and is missing some. V, J and clone size are those of that table, while D and trimming were read from the DNA. This sample has 150,000 to 200,000 clones; roughly 87% occur once, and the top ten carry 7.6%. Sample: peripheral blood. This clonotype was obtained from a woman in her 70s with COVID-19, enrolled during active disease.

The CDR3 coding sequence is TGCGCCAGCAGTGGGGGGGGCGCAGATACGCAGTATTTT. Its protein is CASSGGGADTQYF. The rearrangement joins TRBV10-1 to TRBJ2-3; a weak D match, TRBD2 (7 bases). This CDR3 comprises 13 residues. The germline V gene encodes CDR1 WNHNN and CDR2 SYGVQD (reference sequence). V lost 4 bases and J lost 4, with 9 bases in between.